These 5 T cell receptor beta chains were all obtained from the same sample, sequenced in a study of T-cell reconstitution after alpha-beta-depleted transplantation in children. A TCRbeta library incorporating unique molecular identifiers was prepared. Via MiXCR, TCRdb re-called the PCR reads, giving one row per CDR3 protein. The sample records a few hundred thousand distinct CDR3 sequences, about 17% being singletons. Sequenced material: PBMCs, mostly from graft donor cells, taken 360 days after TCRalphabeta/CD19-depleted stem cell transplant. The receptors were sampled from a boy under two years old who had a stem cell transplant for Wiskott-Aldrich syndrome, so the T cells may come from the graft donor.

This sequence joins TRBV6-5 and TRBJ2-7; tentative D call: TRBD2 (6 bases). Per the germline V gene, CDR1 is MNHEY and CDR2 is SVGAGI. Deletions cut 2 bases from V and 3 bases from J, with 14 bases between. CDR3 length: 15 residues. In DNA form, the CDR3 reads TGTGCCAGCAGTTACCCCTCCTCGGGGGTCTACGAGCAGTACTTC. Its protein is CASSYPSSGVYEQYF.

The chain employs TRBV2 and TRBJ2-3; possibly TRBD2 for D (6 bases). Trimming pared 2 bases from V and 0 bases from J, leaving 12 bases between. This CDR3 spans 16 amino acids. Germline V gives CDR1 SNHLY, CDR2 FYNNEI. The CDR3 nucleotides read TGTGCCAGCAGTGAAACTCGGGAGTCTAGCACAGATACGCAGTATTTT. Its translation: CASSETRESSTDTQYF.

This clonotype has at least ten counts. V is TRBV20-1 and J is TRBJ2-1; TRBD2 matches at 7 bases. CDR1 and CDR2 (germline): DFQATT, SNEGSKA (reference sequence). The CDR3 loop spans 17 amino acids. Losses at the gene ends were 8 bases for V and 0 bases for J; bases not matched to a gene: 16. CDR3 protein: CSPYGASGSSSYNEQFF. The DNA of the CDR3 is TGCAGTCCCTACGGGGCTAGCGGTTCAAGCTCCTACAATGAGCAGTTCTTC.

Here the CDR3 reads CASSNRQGRYGYTF. The CDR3 DNA follows: TGCGCCAGCTCTAATCGACAGGGGCGCTATGGCTACACCTTC. This chain links TRBV10-2 with TRBJ1-2; 8 bases are a match to TRBD1. Trimming took 8 bases from V and 4 from J; bases not matched to a gene: 9. Germline values: CDR1 WSHSY, CDR2 SAAADI. The CDR3 runs 14 residues.

The chain combines TRBV6-5 with TRBJ2-7; 7 positions agree with TRBD1. This CDR3 contains 13 residues. The trim removed 6 bases at V and 3 bases at J, leaving 5 bases unmatched. Germline V lookup: CDR1 MNHEY, CDR2 SVGAGI. The CDR3 protein is CASRRQGNYEQYF. CDR3 bases: TGTGCCAGCAGACGACAGGGAAACTACGAGCAGTACTTC.